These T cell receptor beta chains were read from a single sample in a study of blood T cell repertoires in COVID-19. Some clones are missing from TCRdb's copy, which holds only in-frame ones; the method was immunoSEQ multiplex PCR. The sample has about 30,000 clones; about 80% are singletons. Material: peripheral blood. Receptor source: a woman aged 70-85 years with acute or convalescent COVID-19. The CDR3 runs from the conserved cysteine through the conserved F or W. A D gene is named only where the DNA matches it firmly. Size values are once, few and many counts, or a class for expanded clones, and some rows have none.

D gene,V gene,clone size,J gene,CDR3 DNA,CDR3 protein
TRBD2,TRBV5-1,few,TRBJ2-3,TGCGCCAGCAGCCGGGGGGGACTAGCGGCCACAGATACGCAGTATTTT,CASSRGGLAATDTQYF
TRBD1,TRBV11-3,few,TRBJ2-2,TGTGCCAGCAGCTTTGGACAGGGGAAGGGCGGGGAGCTGTTTTTT,CASSFGQGKGGELFF
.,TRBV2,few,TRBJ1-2,TGTGCCAGCAGTGCGAGTGCGTCACTACCTAACTATGGCTACACCTTC,CASSASASLPNYGYTF
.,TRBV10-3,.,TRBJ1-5,TGTGCCATCAGTGACGGTCAGGGCAATCAGCCCCAGCATTTT,CAISDGQGNQPQHF
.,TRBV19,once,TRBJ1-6,TGTGCCAAACCGTCGGGGACACAGAATTCACCCCTCCACTTT,CAKPSGTQNSPLHF
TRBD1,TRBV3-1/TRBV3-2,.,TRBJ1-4,TGTGCCAGCAGCCAAGCGGGACAGGGGTATGAAAAACTGTTTTTT,CASSQAGQGYEKLFF
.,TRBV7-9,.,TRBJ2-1,TGTGCCAGCACCCTTAGGACAGTCGAGAGCTCCTACAATGAGCAGTTCTTC,CASTLRTVESSYNEQFF
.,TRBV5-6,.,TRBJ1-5,TGTGCCAGCAGCTCCTATAGCAATCAGCCCCAGCATTTT,CASSSYSNQPQHF
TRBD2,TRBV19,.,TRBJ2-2,TGTGCCAGTAGTATAGGGAGGACTAGCGGCGCGAACACCGGGGAGCTGTTTTTT,CASSIGRTSGANTGELFF
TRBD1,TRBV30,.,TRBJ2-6,TGTGCCGGACAGGCAGGAGTGTCTGGGGCCAACGTCCTGACTTTC,CAGQAGVSGANVLTF
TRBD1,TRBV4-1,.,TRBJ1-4,TGCGCCAGCAGCGTTAACGACAGGGGGAACGGTGAAAAACTGTTTTTT,CASSVNDRGNGEKLFF
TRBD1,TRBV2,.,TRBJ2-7,TGTGCCAGCAGTGAAGAGGGACAGGCTAAACACTCCTACGAGCAGTACTTC,CASSEEGQAKHSYEQYF
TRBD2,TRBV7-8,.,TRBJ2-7,TGTGCCAGCAGCCCCCCTCCGCGTAGCGGGCCGTCCTACGAGCAGTACTTC,CASSPPPRSGPSYEQYF
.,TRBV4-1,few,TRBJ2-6,TGCGCCAGCAGCCCAGGCAGGGTCCCAAGCTCTGGGGCCAACGTCCTGACTTTC,CASSPGRVPSSGANVLTF
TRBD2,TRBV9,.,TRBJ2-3,TGTGCCAGCAGCGTGGAATCTAGCGGGGGGCCAGGGGATACGCAGTATTTT,CASSVESSGGPGDTQYF
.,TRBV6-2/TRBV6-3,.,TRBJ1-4,TGTGCCAGCAGTCGTCTAAGTGAAAAACTGTTTTTT,CASSRLSEKLFF
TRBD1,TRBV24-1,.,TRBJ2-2,TGTGCCACCAGTGGGGTCGGCAGGGGGCCCGGGGAGCTGTTTTTT,CATSGVGRGPGELFF
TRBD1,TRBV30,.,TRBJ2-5,TGTGCCTGGGACAGGGGTCAGGAGACCCAGTACTTC,CAWDRGQETQYF
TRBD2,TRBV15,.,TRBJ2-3,TGTGCCACCAGCTTACGAGCGGGGGGGAAAGCAGATACGCAGTATTTT,CATSLRAGGKADTQYF
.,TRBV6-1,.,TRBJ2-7,TGTGCCAGCAGTGAAGTAGCGCTCAGTTTATACTACGAGCAGTACTTC,CASSEVALSLYYEQYF
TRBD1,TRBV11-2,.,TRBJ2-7,TGTGCCAGCAGCGTCGACAGGGACGAGCAGTACTTC,CASSVDRDEQYF
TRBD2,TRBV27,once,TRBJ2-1,TGTGCCAGCAGTATTAAGCGGGGGGGCATTGAGCAGTTCTTC,CASSIKRGGIEQFF
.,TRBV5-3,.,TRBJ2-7,TGTGCCAGAAGCGGGGCTAGTAGTCCTAAAGACGAGCAGTACTTC,CARSGASSPKDEQYF
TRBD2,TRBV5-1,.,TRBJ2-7,TGCGCCAGCAGCCCTCACGTTTCGGGGACTAGCGCCAACGAGCAGTACTTC,CASSPHVSGTSANEQYF